The clone carrying this TCR beta chain is medium-sized (0.01 to 0.1%) by share. Its specificity is unknown. This entry comes from a study of prognosis after radiotherapy for stage I lung cancer. The overall study: Each patient with non-small cell lung cancer was deemed medically inoperable. Squamous cell carcinoma tumors occurred in several patients, adenocarcinoma in about a dozen. Study-level findings and limits: Following stereotactic body radiation therapy, unique TCR clone counts fell, with a median of about 10,000 versus 6,900.

With 2 bases clipped from V and 7 bases from J, the junction kept 5 bases outside the gene matches. Germline V CDR1 and CDR2: GTSNPN, SVGIG (reference sequence). CDR3 length equals 15 residues. Peripheral blood, around 6.4 milliliters per draw, was collected at each of two time points. Genomic DNA was subjected to two-round multiplex PCR for amplification of TCR beta CDR3. The first PCR round targeted every TRBV and TRBJ gene with specific primers. TCRdb redid the calling of the multiplex PCR reads with MiXCR, one entry per CDR3 protein. Here the sample spans about 18,000 distinct CDR3 sequences, around 50% being singletons.

Material: PBMCs, obtained before or after stereotactic body radiation therapy (not recorded which). The clonotype comes from a donor aged 50 or older with non-small cell lung cancer. This chain uses TRBV30 with TRBJ1-6; 10 nucleotides agree with TRBD1. The CDR3 sequence: CAWSHRDRGNSPLHF. In DNA, the CDR3 is TGTGCCTGGAGTCACCGGGACAGGGGAAATTCACCCCTCCACTTT.